This T cell receptor beta chain comes out of a study of beta chain features in type 1 diabetes. Germline V gives CDR1 LNHDA, CDR2 SQIVND (reference sequence). Trimming at V came to 2 bases and at J to 3 bases, leaving 1 base not matched to a gene. CDR3 length equals 13 residues. Expressed TCRB transcripts were sequenced because the entire RNA isolate underwent reverse transcription. This table comes from immunoSEQ multiplex PCR, and its TCRdb copy is limited to in-frame clones, with some not included. This repertoire shows under 800,000 clones, roughly 16% found once; its top ten account for 0.093%. Every participating donor gave one draw, a heparinised blood sample averaging roughly 100 mL.

The sequence came from a man between 18 and 35 years old in good health. The sequenced material came from naive CD4+ T cells from blood. The V and J genes are TRBV19 and TRBJ2-7; 7 bases align to TRBD2. The CDR3 bases are TGTGCCAGTAGTATAACTAGCGACTACGAGCAGTACTTC. Translating it yields CASSITSDYEQYF.